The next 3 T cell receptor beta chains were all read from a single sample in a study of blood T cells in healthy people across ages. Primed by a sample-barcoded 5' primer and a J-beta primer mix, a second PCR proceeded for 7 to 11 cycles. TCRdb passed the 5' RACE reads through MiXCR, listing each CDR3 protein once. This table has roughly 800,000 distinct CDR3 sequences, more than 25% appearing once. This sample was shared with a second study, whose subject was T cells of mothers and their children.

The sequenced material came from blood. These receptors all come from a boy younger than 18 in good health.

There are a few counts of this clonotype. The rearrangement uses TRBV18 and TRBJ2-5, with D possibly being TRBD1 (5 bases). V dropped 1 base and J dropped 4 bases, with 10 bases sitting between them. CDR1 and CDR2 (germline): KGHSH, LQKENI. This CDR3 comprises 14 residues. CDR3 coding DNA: TGTGCCAGCTCACCACAGGGGTTTGCAGAGACCCAGTACTTC. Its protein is CASSPQGFAETQYF.

The CDR3 reads CASSLAGEYRSQETQYF. CDR3 coding DNA: TGTGCCAGCAGTCTTGCCGGGGAGTACAGGTCCCAAGAGACCCAGTACTTC. This sequence joins TRBV6-1 and TRBJ2-5; either TRBD1 or TRBD2 may fit D (5 bases each). With 5 bases removed from V and 1 base from J, the gap between germline ends came to 20 bases. The CDR3 covers 17 residues. The germline V gene has CDR1 MNHNS and CDR2 SASEGT.

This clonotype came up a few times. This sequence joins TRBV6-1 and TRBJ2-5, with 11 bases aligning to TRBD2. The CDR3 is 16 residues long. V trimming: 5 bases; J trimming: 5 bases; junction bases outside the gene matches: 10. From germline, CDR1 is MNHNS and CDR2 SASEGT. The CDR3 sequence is CASSRLAGTLGETQYF. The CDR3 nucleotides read TGTGCCAGCAGTAGACTAGCGGGGACCCTGGGGGAGACCCAGTACTTC.